These 30 T cell receptor beta chains were sequenced from one sample in a study of regulatory T cells in long-lasting Graves disease. The authors built TCR beta libraries using iRepertoire HTBI primers and Arm-PCR of CDR3 regions. TCRdb re-called the multiplex PCR reads through MiXCR, storing one row per CDR3 protein. Here the sample spans 350,000 to 450,000 distinct CDR3 sequences, around 11% being singletons. The time point was: newly diagnosed GD, antithyroid drugs for less than 3 months. PBMC RNA was the source of the TCR library. Another study also made use of these data, one on T cells in Graves' hyperthyroidism and ophthalmopathy.

The sample consisted of peripheral blood mononuclear cells (PBMCs), taken at new diagnosis, from a patient treated with antithyroid drugs. All receptors derive from a woman under 30 with Graves disease.

This clonotype has just a few counts. The gene calls are TRBV7-2 and TRBJ2-5; 10 bases match TRBD1. The V gene end was trimmed by 3 bases and the J gene end by 4 bases; junction bases not matched to a gene: 2. Per the germline V gene, CDR1 is SGHTA and CDR2 is FQGNSA. This CDR3 contains 14 residues. CDR3 amino acids: CASSLTGGTETQYF. The CDR3 coding sequence is TGTGCCAGCAGCTTGACAGGGGGCACAGAGACCCAGTACTTC.

V and J are TRBV6-1 and TRBJ2-7, with 7 bases aligning to TRBD1. The CDR3 length is 14 residues. V shed 6 bases and J 7 bases; nucleotides not matched to a gene: 12. Per the germline V gene, CDR1 is MNHNS and CDR2 is SASEGT. This CDR3 is CASSRTGVDLEQYF. CDR3 DNA: TGTGCCAGCAGCAGGACAGGCGTCGATCTTGAGCAGTACTTC.

V and J are TRBV6-5 and TRBJ2-7; D perhaps matches TRBD2 (6 bases). CDR3 length: 15 residues. In germline, CDR1 is MNHEY, CDR2 SVGAGI. V dropped 4 bases and J dropped 2 bases, with 15 bases sitting between them. The chain's CDR3 is CASSLSPGEAYEQYF. In DNA, the CDR3 is TGTGCCAGCAGTTTGTCGCCCGGGGAGGCCTACGAGCAGTACTTC.

This clonotype came up a few times. The chain joins TRBV15 to TRBJ2-7; the D is unclear. Germline-derived CDR1 and CDR2 are LNHNV and YYDKDF (reference sequence). The CDR3 is 15 amino acids. V lost 4 bases and J 9 bases, leaving 22 bases between the germline ends. The CDR3 reads CATSNSYGDAEVQYV. The CDR3 DNA is TGTGCCACCAGCAACTCTTATGGAGACGCAGAGGTGCAGTACGTC.

This clonotype has only a few counts. The genes are TRBV20-1 and TRBJ2-3; TRBD2 matches at 10 bases. V lost 1 base and J lost 5; bases outside the gene matches: 9. CDR1 DFQATT and CDR2 SNEGSKA come from the germline V gene (reference sequence). This CDR3 has 16 amino acids. The CDR3 protein is CSARGDPAGGGDTQYF. CDR3 nucleotide sequence: TGCAGTGCTAGAGGGGACCCAGCGGGAGGGGGAGATACGCAGTATTTT.

This clonotype was seen ten or more times. The chain recombines TRBV6-5 with TRBJ2-4; D is possibly TRBD1 (5 bases). This CDR3 comprises 13 residues. CDR1 MNHEY and CDR2 SVGAGI come from the germline V gene. The V gene lost 4 bases and the J gene lost 4 bases, with 8 bases spanning the gap. CDR3 sequence: CASSSQGKNIQYF. The CDR3, as DNA: TGTGCCAGCAGTTCCCAGGGAAAAAACATTCAGTACTTC.

This clonotype was detected a few times. Germline and junction disagree at one end, which may indicate a read error. The chain combines TRBV6-1 with TRBJ1-5; 8 bases are a match to TRBD1. The CDR3 is made up of 14 amino acids. Germline V gene lookup returns CDR1 MNHNS and CDR2 SASEGT. The CDR3 here is CASSRQGRNQPRHF. The CDR3 coding sequence is TGTGCCAGCAGTCGACAGGGGCGTAATCAGCCCCGGCATTTT.

The genes are TRBV9 and TRBJ1-3, with unresolved D. The V gene's germline CDR1 is SGDLS and CDR2 YYNGEE. The V and J ends lost 0 bases and 5 bases respectively, with 9 bases between them. The CDR3 length is 14 residues. Here the CDR3 reads CASSVDNERNTIYF. CDR3 bases: TGTGCCAGCAGCGTAGATAACGAGAGAAACACCATATATTTT.

This clonotype was seen more than once but under ten times. The J gene is TRBJ2-2, the V gene TRBV5-1; D uncertain. Germline V gene sequence: CDR1 SGHRS, CDR2 YFSETQ. This CDR3 contains 15 residues. The V end lost 4 bases, the J end lost 4 bases, and 14 bases lay between the germline ends. The CDR3 here is CASSGVTRFTGELFF. The CDR3 nucleotides are TGCGCCAGCAGCGGCGTGACGCGGTTCACCGGGGAGCTGTTTTTT.

This clonotype was observed many times. DNA of the CDR3: TGTGCCAGCAGCCGCAGGACAGCGAACACTGAAGCTTTCTTT. Protein: CASSRRTANTEAFF. The chain has TRBV28 and TRBJ1-1; tentative D call: TRBD1 (6 bases). V was cut by 6 bases and J by 1 base, with 12 bases left in between. Germline values: CDR1 MDHEN, CDR2 SYDVKM. CDR3 length: 14 residues.

This clonotype was counted a few times. DNA of the CDR3: TGCAGTGCTAGCGTAGCGGGGAGGCCGGAGACCCAGTACTTC. Protein product: CSASVAGRPETQYF. This chain links TRBV20-1 with TRBJ2-5, with TRBD2 identical over 8 bases. CDR3 length equals 14 residues. V lost 3 bases to trimming and J lost 5 bases; unmatched junction nucleotides: 8. Germline CDR1 DFQATT, CDR2 SNEGSKA (reference sequence).

This clonotype was seen ten or more times. The rearrangement joins TRBV20-1 to TRBJ2-3, with D hard to call. The V end was cut by 0 bases, the J end by 0 bases, with 10 bases between. The V gene's germline CDR1 is DFQATT and CDR2 SNEGSKA (reference sequence). The CDR3 contains 15 residues. CDR3 DNA: TGCAGTGCTAGAGATCCTTGGAGAAGCACAGATACGCAGTATTTT. Encoded protein: CSARDPWRSTDTQYF.

This clonotype was picked up many times. This rearrangement joins TRBV9 to TRBJ1-1; D is perhaps TRBD1 (5 bases). This CDR3 comprises 15 residues. Germline CDR1 is SGDLS and CDR2 is YYNGEE. Trimming left V 3 bases short and J 2 bases short, with 14 bases between. The CDR3: CASSGGGLSNTEAFF. CDR3 coding DNA: TGTGCCAGCAGCGGTGGGGGACTGAGTAACACTGAAGCTTTCTTT.

This clonotype has more than one count but fewer than ten. V is TRBV28 and J is TRBJ2-1, with 10 bases matching TRBD2. The ends lost 6 bases at V and 4 bases at J; junction bases unmatched: 9. In germline, CDR1 is MDHEN, CDR2 SYDVKM. This CDR3 contains 16 residues. The CDR3 reads CASRLSSGRIYNEQFF. For the CDR3, the DNA is TGTGCCAGCAGACTAAGTAGCGGGAGGATTTACAATGAGCAGTTCTTC.

This clonotype was seen a few times. J is TRBJ2-3 and V is TRBV10-1; D possibly corresponds to TRBD2 (5 bases). From germline, CDR1 is WNHNN and CDR2 SYGVQD (reference sequence). Trimming removed 10 bases from V and 2 bases from J, with 16 bases in between. The CDR3 has 14 amino acids. CDR3 nucleotide sequence: TGCGCCACCAGCGGTGGAAGAACCACAGATACGCAGTATTTT. Amino acids: CATSGGRTTDTQYF.

As concerns this clonotype: A junction end diverges from the germline sequence, so it may reflect a read error. CDR3 DNA: TGTGTCAGCAGACGAGAGGGACTAGCGGACATCTACAATGAGCAGTTCTTC. Translation: CVSRREGLADIYNEQFF. This chain uses TRBV6-1 with TRBJ2-1; 11 bases fit TRBD2. CDR1 is MNHNS and CDR2 is SASEGT in the germline V gene. The CDR3 runs to 17 residues.

This clonotype was seen repeatedly, ten times or more. This chain joins TRBV6-1 and TRBJ2-5; D may match TRBD1 or TRBD2 (5 bases each). CDR3 length: 13 amino acids. Germline V gene data show CDR1 as MNHNS and CDR2 as SASEGT. Between the trimmed V and J ends, which lost 11 bases and 4 bases, there was a span of 17 bases. CDR3 coding DNA: TGTGCCGGTTCATCCGGGACCGCAGAGACCCAGTACTTC. Translation gives CAGSSGTAETQYF.

This clonotype turned up a few times. This sequence joins TRBV6-1 and TRBJ1-1; 7 bases agree with TRBD1. This CDR3 contains 11 residues. The germline gives CDR1 MNHNS, CDR2 SASEGT. V shed 6 bases and J 10 bases; nucleotides not matched to a gene: 5. DNA of the CDR3: TGTGCCAGCAGACAGACAGGGAGAGCTTTCTTT. Translating it yields CASRQTGRAFF.

This chain uses TRBV18 with TRBJ1-5, with D possibly matching TRBD1 (5 bases). Trimming took off 0 bases at V and 0 bases at J, with 12 bases between the two ends. This CDR3 spans 17 amino acids. CDR1 KGHSH and CDR2 LQKENI come from the germline V gene. DNA for the CDR3: TGTGCCAGCTCACCACCGGGGAGGGGCGTTAGCAATCAGCCCCAGCATTTT. This sequence encodes CASSPPGRGVSNQPQHF.

This clonotype was observed at least ten times. V and J are TRBV12-3 or TRBV12-4 and TRBJ1-1; D might be TRBD1 (5 bases). CDR3 length equals 15 residues. V lost 3 bases and J lost 4, with 15 bases in between. DNA for the CDR3: TGTGCCAGCAGTTTTTATGGTTCGGGGACCACTGAAGCTTTCTTT. This sequence encodes CASSFYGSGTTEAFF.

This clonotype was detected many times. V is TRBV18 and J is TRBJ1-2; no clear D gene. The CDR3 is made up of 14 amino acids. Trimming took off 2 bases at V and 5 bases at J, with 12 bases between the two ends. Germline CDR1 is KGHSH and CDR2 is LQKENI. The CDR3 region is CASSPRADAYGYTF. The CDR3 DNA reads as TGTGCCAGCTCACCAAGGGCAGACGCATATGGCTACACCTTC.

This clonotype was seen once. The rearrangement links TRBV6-4 to TRBJ2-3, with 11 bases matching TRBD2. The germline V gene has CDR1 MRHNA and CDR2 SNTAGT. This CDR3 is 15 amino acids long. Trimming took 6 bases from V and 3 from J; bases not matched to a gene: 5. The CDR3 DNA reads TGTGCCAGCAGCGCCACTAGCGGGGGAACAGATACGCAGTATTTT. It yields the protein CASSATSGGTDTQYF.

This clonotype has ten or more counts. The chain links TRBV12-3 or TRBV12-4 to TRBJ1-1; no definite D call. V lost 2 bases and J lost 10, with 17 bases in between. The CDR3 has 14 residues. The CDR3 sequence is CASSLRGKPEGAFF. The DNA for the CDR3 is TGTGCCAGCAGTTTAAGAGGAAAACCGGAGGGAGCTTTCTTT.

This clonotype was counted ten times or more. The chain couples TRBV11-2 to TRBJ2-1; 7 bases are a match to TRBD2. This CDR3 has 20 amino acids. CDR1 and CDR2 from the germline V gene are SGHAT and FQNNGV. J lost 1 base, V lost 1 base, and 16 bases had no gene match. The CDR3 DNA sequence: TGTGCCAGCAGCTTAGGGACTTCCCAAGCTAGCGGAGGATCCTACAATGAGCAGTTCTTC. Protein product: CASSLGTSQASGGSYNEQFF.

In regard to this clonotype: This may come from a read error, since a much larger clone is one base off. The gene calls are TRBV6-4 and TRBJ2-5; D perhaps matches TRBD2 (5 bases). The V gene's germline CDR1 is MRHNA and CDR2 SNTAGT. The CDR3 covers 15 residues. The CDR3: CASSYGLADQGTQYF. CDR3 DNA sequence: TGTGCCAGCAGTTACGGTCTAGCCGACCAAGGGACCCAGTACTTC.

In this sample, this clonotype turned up a few times. The rearrangement links TRBV6-1 to TRBJ2-3; D remains ambiguous. CDR3 size: 15 residues. Per the germline V gene, CDR1 is MNHNS and CDR2 is SASEGT. Trimming took 1 base from V and 0 from J, leaving 8 bases between them. The CDR3 DNA reads as TGTGCCAGCAGTGAAGGAGGAACTAGCACAGATACGCAGTATTTT. Its translation is CASSEGGTSTDTQYF.

This clonotype was observed at least ten times. This sequence joins TRBV7-3 and TRBJ2-7; D gene ambiguous. The CDR3 contains 12 residues. Between the trimmed V and J ends, which lost 0 bases and 3 bases, there was a span of 3 bases. Per the germline V gene, CDR1 is SGHTA and CDR2 is FQGTGA. For the CDR3, the DNA is TGTGCCAGCAGCTTAACTAACTACGAGCAGTACTTC. Translated: CASSLTNYEQYF.

Many counts were recorded for this clonotype. The chain couples TRBV28 to TRBJ2-1; 7 nucleotides align to TRBD2. In germline, CDR1 is MDHEN, CDR2 SYDVKM. Trimming removed 3 bases from V and 4 bases from J; junction bases left unmatched: 12. CDR3 length: 17 residues. This CDR3 is CASSFHPPGLQYNEQFF. CDR3 nucleotides: TGTGCCAGCAGTTTCCATCCCCCGGGACTACAATACAATGAGCAGTTCTTC.

This clonotype came up many times. The chain couples TRBV7-6 to TRBJ2-1, with TRBD2 matching over 12 bases. The ends lost 5 bases at V and 8 bases at J; junction bases unmatched: 4. The CDR3 is made up of 14 amino acids. Germline-derived CDR1 and CDR2 are SGHVS and FNYEAQ. CDR3 sequence reads: CASSPSGGAHEQFF. The CDR3 coding sequence is TGTGCCAGCAGCCCTAGCGGGGGGGCCCATGAGCAGTTCTTC. The variable domain in full, completed from reference TRBV7-6 and TRBJ2-1, reads GAGVSQSPRYKVTKRGQDVALRCDPISGHVSLYWYRQALGQGPEFLTYFNYEAQQDKSGLPNDRFSAERPEGSISTLTIQRTEQRDSAMYRCASSPSGGAHEQFFGPGTRLTVL.

J is TRBJ2-2 and V is TRBV20-1; no reliable D call. Trimming removed 5 bases from V and 0 bases from J, with 10 bases in between. The V gene's germline CDR1 is DFQATT and CDR2 SNEGSKA (reference sequence). The CDR3 runs to 14 residues. This CDR3 reads CSAPGRPNTGELFF. In DNA, the CDR3 is TGCAGTGCTCCCGGACGGCCGAACACCGGGGAGCTGTTTTTT.